This T cell receptor beta chain comes out of a study of cytomegalovirus exposure and HLA in healthy donors. About this clone itself: Its antigen remains unidentified.

With 6 bases removed from V and 4 bases from J, the gap between germline ends came to 14 bases. This CDR3 is built from 14 residues. In germline, CDR1 is LNHDA, CDR2 SQIVND (reference sequence). The primer mix had 60 Vbeta and 13 Jbeta primers. Sequencing used immunoSEQ multiplex PCR; TCRdb keeps in-frame clones, though not all of them. Of more than 140,000 clones in the sample, about 75% were seen once. Study-wide results and caveats: Most TCRs appeared rarely, but some public TCRs recurred in many donors.

The chain is built from TRBV19 and TRBJ2-3; tentative D call: TRBD1 (8 bases). The TCR sequence derives from a male donor in good health and CMV-seronegative. Source material: PBMCs. CDR3 amino acids: CASRKQGGADTQYF. The CDR3 nucleotides read TGTGCCAGTAGAAAACAGGGGGGGGCAGATACGCAGTATTTT.